The following is a T cell receptor (beta chain) sequence with its context. Its antigen is currently unknown. PBMC libraries mostly used about 450 ng of input genomic DNA, with six replicates per sample. Sequencing was performed with immunoSEQ multiplex PCR; in TCRdb, only in-frame clones are kept and a portion is missing. The sample contains about 42,000 clones, about 77% of which appear only once. The sample is drawn from a study of neoadjuvant anti-PD-1 for oral cavity cancer. Study at large: Patients mostly received three to four biweekly nivolumab doses at 3 mg/kg before surgery.

The trim removed 1 base at V and 6 bases at J, leaving 10 bases unmatched. This CDR3 region has 17 residues. Germline CDR1 and CDR2: SGHAT and FQNNGV. Time point meaning: after neoadjuvant nivolumab, at surgical resection. Findings of the study overall: Treg/Th17 ratio rose with pretreatment blood and fell with post-treatment tumor TCRbeta clonality.

Sequenced material: PBMCs, taken after nivolumab (anti-PD-1) treatment. The TCR originated in a person aged 40-85 years with oral cavity squamous cell carcinoma. V gene TRBV11-2 combines with J gene TRBJ2-1; the match to TRBD2 covers 9 bases. CDR3: CASSLGREGYPVNEQFF. The DNA for the CDR3 is TGTGCCAGCAGCTTAGGGCGGGAGGGCTATCCAGTCAATGAGCAGTTCTTC.